This TCR beta chain derives from a study of T cells in Graves' hyperthyroidism and ophthalmopathy. This clonotype came up many times. There were TCR beta CDR3 regions amplified from RNA transcripts. During a first-round RT-PCR of the TCR CDR3, the HTBI primer set was used. One entry per CDR3 protein results from TCRdb running MiXCR on the multiplex PCR reads. There are about 360,000 distinct CDR3 sequences in the sample; 13% occur only once, and 20% lies in the top ten. CDR3 length equals 16 residues. Trimming left V 5 bases short and J 0 bases short, with 13 bases between. This clonotype originated in a man aged 30 to 39 with Graves' hyperthyroidism that later progressed to Graves' ophthalmopathy. The source material was blood. This chain joins TRBV12-3 or TRBV12-4 and TRBJ1-4; D unclear. The CDR3 loop reads CASSIIPSPTNEKLFF. CDR3 nucleotides: TGTGCCAGCAGTATTATACCGAGCCCAACTAATGAAAAACTGTTTTTT.